The next 24 T cell receptor beta chains were all read from a single sample in a study of cytomegalovirus exposure and HLA in healthy donors. The protocol was immunoSEQ multiplex PCR, while the TCRdb copy is restricted to in-frame clones and leaves out a portion. This sample yields some 160,000 clones, of which roughly nine tenths are seen a single time; 0.6% to 0.8% belongs to the top ten. The sequenced material came from PBMCs. The receptors come from a young man in good health and CMV-seronegative.

This clone is a singleton in its sample. V is TRBV19 and J is TRBJ2-5; D is perhaps TRBD2 (6 bases). The CDR3 sequence is 14 residues long. Trimming removed 5 bases from V and 2 bases from J, with 12 bases in between. Per the germline V gene, CDR1 is LNHDA and CDR2 is SQIVND (reference sequence). Here the CDR3 reads CASSLRTIQETQYF. CDR3 DNA sequence: TGTGCCAGTAGTTTACGGACTATTCAAGAGACCCAGTACTTC.

The chain combines TRBV5-4 with TRBJ2-5; 10 bases align to TRBD1. Trimming removed 7 bases from V and 2 bases from J; junction bases left unmatched: 5. The CDR3 contains 14 residues. Per the germline V gene, CDR1 is SGHNT and CDR2 is YYREEE (reference sequence). The CDR3 here is CASLKDRGQETQYF. Written as DNA, the CDR3 is TGTGCCAGCTTGAAGGACAGGGGGCAAGAGACCCAGTACTTC. Full variable domain (missing parts from reference TRBV5-4 and TRBJ2-5): ETGVTQSPTHLIKTRGQQVTLRCSSQSGHNTVSWYQQALGQGPQFIFQYYREEENGRGNFPPRFSGLQFPNYSSELNVNALELDDSALYLCASLKDRGQETQYFGPGTRLLVL.

The chain carries TRBV29-1 and TRBJ1-2, with TRBD1 matching over 9 bases. This CDR3 has 13 residues. From germline, CDR1 is SQVTM and CDR2 ANQGSEA. The J segment lost 3 bases and the V segment lost 6 bases, leaving 5 bases of the junction unmatched. DNA for the CDR3: TGCAGCGTCCTAGGGACAGGGTACTATGGCTACACCTTC. This encodes CSVLGTGYYGYTF.

V and J are TRBV10-1 and TRBJ2-2, with 8 bases aligning to TRBD1. Germline values: CDR1 WNHNN, CDR2 SYGVQD (reference sequence). V was clipped by 4 bases and J by 7 bases; unmatched bases: 5. The CDR3 is 14 amino acids. The chain's CDR3 is CASSGQGAGGELFF. Written as DNA, the CDR3 is TGCGCCAGCAGTGGGCAGGGGGCTGGCGGGGAGCTGTTTTTT.

This clone turned up a few times. V usage is TRBV27 and J usage is TRBJ1-5; D is possibly TRBD1 (5 bases). Germline CDR1 and CDR2: MNHEY and SMNVEV (reference sequence). There are 14 residues in the CDR3. The ends were cut back, 5 bases at V and 5 bases at J, with 13 bases in the middle. The CDR3 DNA reads TGTGCCAGCAGTCCCAGGAGGGACGATCAGCCCCAGCATTTT. Translation: CASSPRRDDQPQHF.

The CDR3 is CASSLGGRVVGTGELFF. CDR3 DNA sequence: TGTGCCAGCAGCTTAGGGGGCCGGGTGGTTGGCACCGGGGAGCTGTTTTTT. The V and J genes are TRBV7-2 and TRBJ2-2, with a weak D call TRBD1 (5 bases). Trimming removed 1 base at V and 4 bases at J, with 16 bases between. Looked up from germline, CDR1 is SGHTA and CDR2 is FQGNSA. CDR3 length: 17 residues.

The chain employs TRBV7-2 and TRBJ2-1, with a weak D call TRBD1 (6 bases). CDR1 and CDR2 (germline): SGHTA, FQGNSA. The germline V and J ends were trimmed by 5 bases and 4 bases, with 15 bases remaining between them. The CDR3 totals 15 residues. This chain's CDR3 is CASSVQGRPYNEQFF. In DNA, the CDR3 is TGTGCCAGCAGCGTACAGGGACGGCCTTACAATGAGCAGTTCTTC.

The V and J genes are TRBV2 and TRBJ1-2, with a tentative D call TRBD1 (6 bases). CDR1 and CDR2 (germline): SNHLY, FYNNEI. The CDR3 has 12 residues. V was trimmed by 8 bases and J by 6 bases, leaving 13 bases between them. CDR3 sequence: CASAEQGNGYTF. The CDR3 region has the DNA TGTGCCAGCGCCGAACAGGGTAATGGCTACACCTTC.

V usage is TRBV6-5 and J usage is TRBJ2-2; 9 nucleotides agree with TRBD1. With 6 bases clipped from V and 5 bases from J, the junction kept 4 bases outside the gene matches. CDR1 and CDR2 from the germline V gene are MNHEY and SVGAGI. The CDR3 is 14 residues long. CDR3 amino acids: CASSGTGFTGELFF. CDR3 nucleotide sequence: TGTGCCAGCAGCGGGACAGGGTTTACCGGGGAGCTGTTTTTT.

The rearrangement links TRBV19 to TRBJ2-3; D ambiguous. CDR3 length: 14 amino acids. V dropped 3 bases and J dropped 3 bases, with 10 bases sitting between them. CDR1 and CDR2 from the germline V gene are LNHDA and SQIVND (reference sequence). This CDR3 is CASSISQATDTQYF. DNA for the CDR3: TGTGCCAGTAGTATCAGCCAGGCAACAGATACGCAGTATTTT.

This rearrangement joins TRBV4-1 to TRBJ1-5; no clear D. The CDR3 consists of 14 residues. Trimming took 1 base from V and 4 from J, leaving 8 bases between them. CDR1 is MGHRA, CDR2 YSYEKL, per germline. The CDR3, as DNA: TGCGCCAGCAGCCAAGGTCAGGCGAATCAGCCCCAGCATTTT. The encoded protein is CASSQGQANQPQHF.

J is TRBJ2-3 and V is TRBV2; D possibly corresponds to TRBD2 (6 bases). The CDR3 is 17 residues long. Germline V CDR1 and CDR2: SNHLY, FYNNEI. Trimming removed 6 bases from V and 2 bases from J, with 21 bases in between. The CDR3 sequence: CASSKEGRVKDTDTQYF. The CDR3 DNA is TGTGCCAGCAGCAAGGAGGGCCGGGTAAAGGACACAGATACGCAGTATTTT.

The chain uses TRBV5-1 and TRBJ2-5, with a possible D match to TRBD1 (6 bases). The CDR3 is 14 residues long. CDR1 is SGHRS, CDR2 YFSETQ, per germline. Trimming pared 7 bases from V and 2 bases from J, leaving 15 bases between. CDR3 in amino acids: CASGSPGQQETQYF. The CDR3 DNA is TGCGCCAGCGGATCTCCGGGACAACAAGAGACCCAGTACTTC.

V and J are TRBV21-1 and TRBJ2-7; the table's D gene call, TRBD2, was not cross checked with the DNA. TRBV21-1 is shown as a pseudogene. The CDR3 spans 14 residues. The CDR3 nucleotides are TGTGCCAGCAGCCCAATAGCGGGAGCGGGCGAGCAGTACGTC. Its translation is CASSPIAGAGEQYV.

The rearrangement uses TRBV9 and TRBJ2-1; 13 positions agree with TRBD2. V lost 0 bases to trimming and J lost 8 bases; unmatched junction nucleotides: 11. Germline CDR1 is SGDLS and CDR2 is YYNGEE. CDR3 size: 18 residues. The CDR3 loop reads CASSVVPPLAGGPHEQFF. The CDR3 DNA follows: TGTGCCAGCAGCGTAGTGCCCCCACTAGCGGGGGGGCCCCATGAGCAGTTCTTC.

V and J are TRBV10-1 and TRBJ1-3; 8 positions match TRBD1. Germline-derived CDR1 and CDR2 are WNHNN and SYGVQD (reference sequence). CDR3 length: 14 amino acids. The junction had 3 bases not matched to a gene; V was cut back by 6 bases and J by 2 bases. CDR3 sequence reads: CASSEQGAGNTIYF. DNA of the CDR3: TGCGCCAGCAGCGAACAGGGGGCTGGAAACACCATATATTTT.

This clone has more than one count but fewer than ten. The V gene is TRBV27, the J gene TRBJ1-5; D gene ambiguous. This CDR3 spans 13 amino acids. Germline-derived CDR1 and CDR2 are MNHEY and SMNVEV (reference sequence). The germline V and J ends were trimmed by 0 bases and 5 bases, with 5 bases remaining between them. The CDR3 protein is CASSLSHYQPQHF. The CDR3 nucleotides are TGTGCCAGCAGTTTATCCCACTATCAGCCCCAGCATTTT.

J is TRBJ2-5 and V is TRBV9; 10 positions match TRBD2. CDR1 SGDLS and CDR2 YYNGEE come from the germline V gene. V shed 3 bases, J shed 1 base, and the junction held 3 bases outside the gene matches. The CDR3 length is 15 residues. The CDR3 region has the DNA TGTGCCAGCAGCGGATCTAGCGGGGGCCAAGAGACCCAGTACTTC. This encodes CASSGSSGGQETQYF.

The chain links TRBV6-6 to TRBJ2-7; D is perhaps TRBD2 (5 bases). The CDR3 length is 15 residues. The V end lost 0 bases, the J end lost 3 bases, and 12 bases lay between the germline ends. Germline assignment: CDR1 MNHNY and CDR2 SVGAGI (reference sequence). The DNA for the CDR3 is TGTGCCAGCAGTTACTCGAGGGTCGCGGGCTACGAGCAGTACTTC. As protein: CASSYSRVAGYEQYF.

This chain links TRBV20-1 with TRBJ1-2, with 8 positions matching TRBD1. This CDR3 contains 11 residues. J gave up 6 bases and V 5 bases, and 2 bases lay outside the gene matches. Germline CDR1 is DFQATT and CDR2 is SNEGSKA (reference sequence). The CDR3 nucleotides are TGCAGTGCTTTGACAGGGGATGGCTACACCTTC. Translated: CSALTGDGYTF.

The rearrangement joins TRBV5-1 to TRBJ2-2; D is possibly TRBD1 (6 bases). CDR1 is SGHRS and CDR2 is YFSETQ in the germline V gene. V gave up 3 bases and J gave up 9 bases, with 15 bases separating them. The CDR3 has 14 amino acids. The CDR3 sequence: CASSSDSPGRELFF. CDR3 DNA sequence: TGCGCCAGCAGCTCGGACAGCCCCGGTCGGGAGCTGTTTTTT.

The gene calls are TRBV30 and TRBJ2-1, with TRBD2 matching over 7 bases. The J segment lost 0 bases and the V segment lost 5 bases, leaving 7 bases of the junction unmatched. This CDR3 region has 15 residues. Per the germline V gene, CDR1 is GTSNPN and CDR2 is SVGIG (reference sequence). The CDR3 protein is CAWGSGINSYNEQFF. The CDR3 bases are TGTGCCTGGGGGAGCGGGATAAACTCCTACAATGAGCAGTTCTTC.

V and J are TRBV5-6 and TRBJ1-2; 7 positions match TRBD1. The CDR3 totals 15 residues. CDR1 and CDR2 (germline): SGHDT, YYEEEE. The V gene end was trimmed by 0 bases and the J gene end by 5 bases; junction bases not matched to a gene: 7. CDR3 protein: CASSLAGQLLYGYTF. The CDR3 DNA follows: TGTGCCAGCAGCTTGGCGGGACAGCTTCTGTATGGCTACACCTTC.

The chain couples TRBV6-5 to TRBJ1-4; the D is unclear. CDR1 is MNHEY and CDR2 is SVGAGI in the germline V gene. CDR3 length: 16 amino acids. V lost 0 bases, J lost 3 bases, and 11 bases lay in between. This chain's CDR3 is CASSYSIEGSNEKLFF. CDR3 DNA sequence: TGTGCCAGCAGTTACTCGATCGAGGGATCTAATGAAAAACTGTTTTTT.